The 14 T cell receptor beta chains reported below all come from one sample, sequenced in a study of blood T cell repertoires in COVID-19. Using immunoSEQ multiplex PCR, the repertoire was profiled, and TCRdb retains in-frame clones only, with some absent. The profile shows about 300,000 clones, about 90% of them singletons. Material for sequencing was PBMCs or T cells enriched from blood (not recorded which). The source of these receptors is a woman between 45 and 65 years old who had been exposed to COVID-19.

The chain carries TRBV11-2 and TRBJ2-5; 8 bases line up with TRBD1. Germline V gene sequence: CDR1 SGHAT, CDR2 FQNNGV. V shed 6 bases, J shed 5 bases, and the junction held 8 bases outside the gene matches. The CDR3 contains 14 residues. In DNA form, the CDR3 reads TGTGCCAGCAGTATCGCAGGGGGCAGCGAGACCCAGTACTTC. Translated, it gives CASSIAGGSETQYF.

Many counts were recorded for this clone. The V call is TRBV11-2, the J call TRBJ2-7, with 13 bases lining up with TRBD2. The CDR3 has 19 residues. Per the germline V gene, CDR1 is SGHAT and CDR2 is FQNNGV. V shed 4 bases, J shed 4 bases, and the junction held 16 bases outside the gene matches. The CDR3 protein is CASSSSGLAGPEMGYEQYF. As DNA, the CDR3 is TGTGCCAGCAGCTCATCGGGACTAGCGGGGCCCGAGATGGGGTACGAGCAGTACTTC. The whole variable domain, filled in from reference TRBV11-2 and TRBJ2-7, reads EAGVAQSPRYKIIEKRQSVAFWCNPISGHATLYWYQQILGQGPKLLIQFQNNGVVDDSQLPKDRFSAERLKGVDSTLKIQPAKLEDSAVYLCASSSSGLAGPEMGYEQYFGPGTRLTVT.

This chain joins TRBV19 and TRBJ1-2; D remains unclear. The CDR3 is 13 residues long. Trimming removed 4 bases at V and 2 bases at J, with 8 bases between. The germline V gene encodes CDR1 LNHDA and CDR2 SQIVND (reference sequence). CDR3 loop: CASSTRENYGYTF. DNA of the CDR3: TGTGCCAGTAGTACAAGGGAGAACTATGGCTACACCTTC. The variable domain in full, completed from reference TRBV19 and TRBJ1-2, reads DGGITQSPKYLFRKEGQNVTLSCEQNLNHDAMYWYRQDPGQGLRLIYYSQIVNDFQKGDIAEGYSVSREKKESFPLTVTSAQKNPTAFYLCASSTRENYGYTFGSGTRLTVV.

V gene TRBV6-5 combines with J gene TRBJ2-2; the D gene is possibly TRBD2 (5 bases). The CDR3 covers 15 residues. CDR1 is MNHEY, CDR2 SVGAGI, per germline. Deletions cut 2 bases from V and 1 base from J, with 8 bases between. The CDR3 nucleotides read TGTGCCAGCAGTTACGGTGGAGGGAACACCGGGGAGCTGTTTTTT. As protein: CASSYGGGNTGELFF.

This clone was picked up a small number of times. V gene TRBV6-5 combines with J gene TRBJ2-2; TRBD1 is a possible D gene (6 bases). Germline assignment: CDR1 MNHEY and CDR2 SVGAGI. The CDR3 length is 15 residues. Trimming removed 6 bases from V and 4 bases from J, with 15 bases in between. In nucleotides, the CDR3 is TGTGCCAGCAGGATAACAGGGTTAATCACCGGGGAGCTGTTTTTT. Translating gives CASRITGLITGELFF.

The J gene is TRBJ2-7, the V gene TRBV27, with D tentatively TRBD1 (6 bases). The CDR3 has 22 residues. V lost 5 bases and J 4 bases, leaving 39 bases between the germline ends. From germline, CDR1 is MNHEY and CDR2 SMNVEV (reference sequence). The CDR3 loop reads CASSPFPRLTPFPETGYYEQYF. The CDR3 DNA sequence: TGTGCCAGCAGTCCTTTCCCCCGACTGACCCCTTTCCCCGAGACAGGATATTACGAGCAGTACTTC.

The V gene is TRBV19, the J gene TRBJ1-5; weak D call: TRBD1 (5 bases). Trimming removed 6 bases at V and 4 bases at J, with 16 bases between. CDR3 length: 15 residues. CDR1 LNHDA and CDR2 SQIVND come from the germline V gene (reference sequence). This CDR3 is CASRKTGALNQPQHF. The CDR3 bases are TGTGCCAGTAGGAAAACAGGAGCCCTAAATCAGCCCCAGCATTTT.

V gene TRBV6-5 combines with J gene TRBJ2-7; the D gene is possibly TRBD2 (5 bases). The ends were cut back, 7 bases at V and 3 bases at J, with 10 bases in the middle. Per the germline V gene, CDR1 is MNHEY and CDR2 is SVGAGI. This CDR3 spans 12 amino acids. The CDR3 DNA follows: TGTGCCAGCACAGCGGCCTTCTACGAGCAGTACTTC. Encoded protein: CASTAAFYEQYF.

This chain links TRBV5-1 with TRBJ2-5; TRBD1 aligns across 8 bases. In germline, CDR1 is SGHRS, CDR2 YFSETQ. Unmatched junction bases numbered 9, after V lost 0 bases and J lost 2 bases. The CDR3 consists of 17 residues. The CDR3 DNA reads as TGCGCCAGCAGCTTGGGGACAGGGAAGGGCATACAAGAGACCCAGTACTTC. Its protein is CASSLGTGKGIQETQYF.

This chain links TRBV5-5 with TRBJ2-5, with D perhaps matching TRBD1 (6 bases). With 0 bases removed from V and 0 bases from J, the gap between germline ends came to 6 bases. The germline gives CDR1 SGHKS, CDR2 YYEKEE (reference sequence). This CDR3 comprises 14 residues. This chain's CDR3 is CASSLGDNQETQYF. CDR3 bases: TGTGCCAGCAGCTTGGGGGACAACCAAGAGACCCAGTACTTC.

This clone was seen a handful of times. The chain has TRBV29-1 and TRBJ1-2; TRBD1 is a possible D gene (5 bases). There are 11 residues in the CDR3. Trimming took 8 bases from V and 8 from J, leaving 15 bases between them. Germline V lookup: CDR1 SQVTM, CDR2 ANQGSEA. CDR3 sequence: CSRPGGEGYTF. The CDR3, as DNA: TGCAGCCGCCCTGGGGGGGAAGGCTACACCTTC.

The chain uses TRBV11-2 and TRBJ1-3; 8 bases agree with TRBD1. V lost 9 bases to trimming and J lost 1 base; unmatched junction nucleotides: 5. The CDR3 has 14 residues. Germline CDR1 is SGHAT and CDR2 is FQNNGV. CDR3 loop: CASQQGGSGNTIYF. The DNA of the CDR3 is TGTGCCAGTCAACAGGGGGGGTCTGGAAACACCATATATTTT.

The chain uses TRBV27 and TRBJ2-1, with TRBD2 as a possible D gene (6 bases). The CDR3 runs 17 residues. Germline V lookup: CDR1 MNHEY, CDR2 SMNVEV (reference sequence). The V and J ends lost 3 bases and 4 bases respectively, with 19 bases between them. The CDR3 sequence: CASSLDPVRGVYNEQFF. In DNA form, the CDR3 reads TGTGCCAGCAGTTTGGACCCTGTGCGGGGAGTTTACAATGAGCAGTTCTTC.

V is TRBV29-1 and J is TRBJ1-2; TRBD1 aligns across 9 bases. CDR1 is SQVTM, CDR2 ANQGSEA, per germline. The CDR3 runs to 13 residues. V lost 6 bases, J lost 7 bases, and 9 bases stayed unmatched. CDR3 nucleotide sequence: TGCAGCGTGGACCGGGACAGGGCGGGTGGCTACACCTTC. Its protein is CSVDRDRAGGYTF. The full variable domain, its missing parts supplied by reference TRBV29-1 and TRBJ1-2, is SAVISQKPSRDICQRGTSLTIQCQVDSQVTMMFWYRQQPGQSLTLIATANQGSEATYESGFVIDKFPISRPNLTFSTLTVSNMSPEDSSIYLCSVDRDRAGGYTFGSGTRLTVV.